The 10 T cell receptor beta chains given below trace back to one sample, sequenced in a study of cytomegalovirus exposure and HLA in healthy donors. The PCR contained 60 Vbeta and 13 Jbeta primers. Only in-frame clones appear in the TCRdb table, and some are missing; sequencing was by immunoSEQ multiplex PCR. The sample lists approximately 140,000 clones, around 79% occurring once. Material for sequencing was PBMCs. The receptors derive from a woman aged 45-65 years in good health and CMV-seropositive.

This clone appeared a few times. The CDR3 bases are TGTGCTAGTGGTTTCGTTTCACTTGGGACAGCGGGCAATCAGCCCCAGCATTTT. Translated: CASGFVSLGTAGNQPQHF. V usage is TRBV12-5 and J usage is TRBJ1-5, with TRBD1 matching 7 bases. Germline assignment: CDR1 LGHNT and CDR2 FRNRAP. Losses at the gene ends were 3 bases for V and 2 bases for J; bases not matched to a gene: 13. The CDR3 is made up of 18 amino acids.

This clone was picked up a small number of times. The rearrangement links TRBV5-1 to TRBJ2-3; D may be TRBD1 (6 bases). This CDR3 contains 13 residues. Trimming shortened V by 0 bases and J by 8 bases, and 10 bases separated the two germline ends. Germline assignment: CDR1 SGHRS and CDR2 YFSETQ. The CDR3 nucleotides are TGCGCCAGCAGCTTGGATGGGGGCCGTACGCAGTATTTT. It specifies CASSLDGGRTQYF.

The V call is TRBV27, the J call TRBJ2-1; 8 bases map to TRBD1. The CDR3 consists of 16 residues. The J segment lost 6 bases and the V segment lost 5 bases, leaving 12 bases of the junction unmatched. From germline, CDR1 is MNHEY and CDR2 SMNVEV (reference sequence). This CDR3 is CASSPLGQGLVNEQFF. The CDR3, as DNA: TGTGCCAGCAGTCCCCTCGGACAGGGTCTGGTCAATGAGCAGTTCTTC.

Comments on this clone: Relative to the germline gene, one junction end is altered; a read error may explain this. V is TRBV6-5 and J is TRBJ2-4; TRBD2 matches 7 bases. The length of the CDR3 is 15 residues. Germline CDR1 MNHEY, CDR2 SVGAGI. This CDR3 is CTSSYSRGAKNIQYF. The CDR3 DNA is TGTACCAGCAGTTACTCGCGGGGGGCCAAAAACATTCAGTACTTC.

This chain joins TRBV27 and TRBJ2-5; TRBD1 matches at 7 bases. Trimming removed 3 bases from V and 3 bases from J; junction bases left unmatched: 7. Germline CDR1 and CDR2: MNHEY and SMNVEV (reference sequence). CDR3 length: 15 amino acids. CDR3 coding DNA: TGTGCCAGCAGTTTTTTGGGACAGAACAAAGAGACCCAGTACTTC. Translating it yields CASSFLGQNKETQYF.

The chain couples TRBV29-1 to TRBJ1-2; D uncertain. The CDR3 runs 11 residues. Per germline, CDR1 SQVTM and CDR2 ANQGSEA. V was cut by 4 bases and J by 5 bases, with 8 bases left in between. CDR3 sequence: CSVAQLYGYTF. CDR3 bases: TGCAGCGTTGCACAGCTGTATGGCTACACCTTC. The full variable domain, its missing parts supplied by reference TRBV29-1 and TRBJ1-2, is SAVISQKPSRDICQRGTSLTIQCQVDSQVTMMFWYRQQPGQSLTLIATANQGSEATYESGFVIDKFPISRPNLTFSTLTVSNMSPEDSSIYLCSVAQLYGYTFGSGTRLTVV.

V gene TRBV7-2 combines with J gene TRBJ1-6; possible D gene TRBD1, 5 bases. The V gene's germline CDR1 is SGHTA and CDR2 FQGNSA. V lost 0 bases and J 9 bases, leaving 12 bases between the germline ends. The length of the CDR3 is 15 residues. CDR3 protein: CASSLARGEVSPLHF. The CDR3 DNA sequence: TGTGCCAGCAGCTTAGCGCGGGGCGAAGTTTCACCCCTCCACTTT.

This clone was found many times. The chain has TRBV29-1 and TRBJ1-1, with a possible D match to TRBD1 (6 bases). Germline V gene lookup returns CDR1 SQVTM and CDR2 ANQGSEA. The CDR3 has 13 amino acids. V lost 7 bases and J 2 bases, leaving 14 bases between the germline ends. The CDR3 loop is CSALRGGNTEAFF. In DNA, the CDR3 is TGCAGCGCCCTCCGGGGGGGCAACACTGAAGCTTTCTTT.

This clone was recorded only once. The gene calls are TRBV11-2 and TRBJ2-1, with 11 bases lining up with TRBD2. CDR1 SGHAT and CDR2 FQNNGV come from the germline V gene. CDR3 length: 16 residues. J lost 3 bases, V lost 6 bases, and 7 bases had no gene match. CDR3 in DNA: TGTGCCAGCAGTCGGATACTAGCGGGGGTCTACAATGAGCAGTTCTTC. Its protein product is CASSRILAGVYNEQFF.

The rearrangement uses TRBV6-4 and TRBJ1-2; 8 bases are shared with TRBD1. The length of the CDR3 is 14 residues. Trimming at V came to 3 bases and at J to 4 bases, leaving 4 bases not matched to a gene. Looked up from germline, CDR1 is MRHNA and CDR2 is SNTAGT. CDR3 protein: CASSEGTGGYGYTF. The CDR3, as DNA: TGTGCCAGCAGTGAGGGCACAGGGGGCTATGGCTACACCTTC.